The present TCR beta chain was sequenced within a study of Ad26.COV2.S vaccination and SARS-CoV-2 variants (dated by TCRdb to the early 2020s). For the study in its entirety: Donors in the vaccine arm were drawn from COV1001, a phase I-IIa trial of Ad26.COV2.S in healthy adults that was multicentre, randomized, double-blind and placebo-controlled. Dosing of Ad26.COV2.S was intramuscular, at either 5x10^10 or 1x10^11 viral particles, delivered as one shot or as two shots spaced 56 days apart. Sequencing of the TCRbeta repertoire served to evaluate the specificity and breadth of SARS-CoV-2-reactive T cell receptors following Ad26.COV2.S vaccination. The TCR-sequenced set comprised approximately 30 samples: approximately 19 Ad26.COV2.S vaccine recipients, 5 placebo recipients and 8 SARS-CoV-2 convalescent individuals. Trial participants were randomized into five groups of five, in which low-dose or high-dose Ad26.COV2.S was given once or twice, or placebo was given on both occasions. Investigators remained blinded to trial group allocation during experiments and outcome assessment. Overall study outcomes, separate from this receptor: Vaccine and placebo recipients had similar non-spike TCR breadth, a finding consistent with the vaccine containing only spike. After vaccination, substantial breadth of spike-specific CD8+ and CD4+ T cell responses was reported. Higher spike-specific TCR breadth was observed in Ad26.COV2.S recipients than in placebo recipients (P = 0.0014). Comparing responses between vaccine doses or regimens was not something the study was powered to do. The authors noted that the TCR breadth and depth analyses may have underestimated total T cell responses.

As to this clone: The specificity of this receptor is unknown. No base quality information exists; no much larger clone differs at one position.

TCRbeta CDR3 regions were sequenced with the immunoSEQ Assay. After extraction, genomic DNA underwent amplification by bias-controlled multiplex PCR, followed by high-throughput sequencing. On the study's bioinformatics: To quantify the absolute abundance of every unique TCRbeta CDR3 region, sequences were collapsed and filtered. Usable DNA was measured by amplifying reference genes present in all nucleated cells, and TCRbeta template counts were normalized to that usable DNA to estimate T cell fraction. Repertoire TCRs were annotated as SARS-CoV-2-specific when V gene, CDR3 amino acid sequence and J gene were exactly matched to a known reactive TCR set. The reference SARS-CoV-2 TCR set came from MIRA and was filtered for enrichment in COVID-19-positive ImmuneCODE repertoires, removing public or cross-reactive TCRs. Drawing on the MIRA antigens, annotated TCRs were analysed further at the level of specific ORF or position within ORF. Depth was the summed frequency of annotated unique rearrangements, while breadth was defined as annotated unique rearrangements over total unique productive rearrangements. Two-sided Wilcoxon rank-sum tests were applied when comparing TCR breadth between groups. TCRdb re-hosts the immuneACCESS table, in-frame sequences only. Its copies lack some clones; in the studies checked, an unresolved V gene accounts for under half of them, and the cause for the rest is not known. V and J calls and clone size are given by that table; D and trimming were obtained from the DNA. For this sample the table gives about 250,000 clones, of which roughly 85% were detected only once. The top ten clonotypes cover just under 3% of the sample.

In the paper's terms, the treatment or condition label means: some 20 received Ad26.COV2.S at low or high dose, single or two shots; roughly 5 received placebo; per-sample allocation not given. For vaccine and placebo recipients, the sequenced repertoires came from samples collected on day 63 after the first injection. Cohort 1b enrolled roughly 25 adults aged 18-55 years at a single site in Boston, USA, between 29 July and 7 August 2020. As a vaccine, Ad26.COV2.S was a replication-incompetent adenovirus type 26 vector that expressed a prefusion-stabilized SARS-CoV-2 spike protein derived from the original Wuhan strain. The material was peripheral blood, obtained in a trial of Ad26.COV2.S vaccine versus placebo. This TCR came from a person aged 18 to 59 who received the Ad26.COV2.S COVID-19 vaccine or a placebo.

The CDR3 has the sequence CTSSQVASGKAFF. The nucleotide sequence is given as TGCACCAGCAGCCAAGTGGCGAGCGGGAAAGCTTTCTTT. The rearranged segments are TRBV1 and TRBJ1-1. TRBV1 is listed as a pseudogene. The CDR3 starts with the cysteine, ends with the phenylalanine, and has 13 residues. Only the CDR3 part of the read is kept: 39 bases, read in frame from the first base.